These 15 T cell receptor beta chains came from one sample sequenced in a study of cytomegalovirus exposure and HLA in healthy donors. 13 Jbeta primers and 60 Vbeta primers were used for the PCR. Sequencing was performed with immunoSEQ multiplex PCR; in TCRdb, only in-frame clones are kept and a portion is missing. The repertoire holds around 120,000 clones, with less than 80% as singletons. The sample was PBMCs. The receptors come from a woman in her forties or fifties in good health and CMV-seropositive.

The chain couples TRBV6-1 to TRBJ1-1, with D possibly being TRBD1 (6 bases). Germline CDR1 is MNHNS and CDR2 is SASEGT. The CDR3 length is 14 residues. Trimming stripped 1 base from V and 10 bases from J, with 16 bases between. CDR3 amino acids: CASSEGGGTLRAFF. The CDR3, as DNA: TGTGCCAGCAGTGAAGGAGGGGGTACCCTACGAGCTTTCTTT.

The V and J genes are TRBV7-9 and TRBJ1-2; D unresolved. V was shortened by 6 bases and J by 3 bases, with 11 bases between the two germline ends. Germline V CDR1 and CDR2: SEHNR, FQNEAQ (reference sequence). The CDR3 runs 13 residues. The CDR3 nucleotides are TGTGCCAGCAGTCCCGACTGGGACTATGGCTACACCTTC. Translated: CASSPDWDYGYTF.

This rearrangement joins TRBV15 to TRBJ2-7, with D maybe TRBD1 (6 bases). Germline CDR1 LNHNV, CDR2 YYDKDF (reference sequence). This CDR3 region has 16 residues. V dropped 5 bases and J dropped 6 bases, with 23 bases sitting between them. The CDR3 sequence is CATSARTQGKRGEQYF. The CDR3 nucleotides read TGTGCCACCAGCGCCAGAACTCAGGGGAAGAGAGGCGAGCAGTACTTC.

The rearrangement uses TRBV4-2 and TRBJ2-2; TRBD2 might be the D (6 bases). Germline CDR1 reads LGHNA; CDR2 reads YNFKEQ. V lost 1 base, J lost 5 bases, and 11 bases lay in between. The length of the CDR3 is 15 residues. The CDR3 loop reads CASSQGRDPTGELFF. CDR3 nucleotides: TGTGCCAGCAGCCAAGGGCGGGACCCGACCGGGGAGCTGTTTTTT.

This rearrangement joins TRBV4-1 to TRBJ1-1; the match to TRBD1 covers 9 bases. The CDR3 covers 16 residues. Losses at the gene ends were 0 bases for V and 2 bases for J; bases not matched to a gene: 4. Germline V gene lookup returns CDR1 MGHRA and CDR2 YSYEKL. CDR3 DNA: TGCGCCAGCAGCCAAGAGGGGACAGGGATAAACACTGAAGCTTTCTTT. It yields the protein CASSQEGTGINTEAFF.

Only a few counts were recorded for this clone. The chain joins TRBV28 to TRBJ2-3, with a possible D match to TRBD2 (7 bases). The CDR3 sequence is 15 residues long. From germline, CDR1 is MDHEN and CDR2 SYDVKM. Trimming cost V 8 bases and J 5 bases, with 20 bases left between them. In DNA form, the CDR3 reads TGTGCCAGCCCCCCTAGGGGGAGGGCCGAAGATACGCAGTATTTT. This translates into CASPPRGRAEDTQYF.

The CDR3 region has the DNA TGTGCCATCAGTGAGTCGGAGAACAGGCCGAACTATGGCTACACCTTC. Translation: CAISESENRPNYGYTF. The J gene is TRBJ1-2, the V gene TRBV10-3, with a possible D match to TRBD1 (5 bases). V lost 0 bases, J lost 2 bases, and 13 bases lay in between. The CDR3 contains 16 residues. Per the germline V gene, CDR1 is ENHRY and CDR2 is SYGVKD.

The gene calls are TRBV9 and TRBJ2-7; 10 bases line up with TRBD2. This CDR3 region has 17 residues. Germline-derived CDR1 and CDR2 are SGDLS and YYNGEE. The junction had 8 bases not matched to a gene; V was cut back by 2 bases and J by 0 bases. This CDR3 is CASSVNALAGASYEQYF. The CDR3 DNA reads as TGTGCCAGCAGCGTGAATGCGCTAGCGGGGGCCTCCTACGAGCAGTACTTC.

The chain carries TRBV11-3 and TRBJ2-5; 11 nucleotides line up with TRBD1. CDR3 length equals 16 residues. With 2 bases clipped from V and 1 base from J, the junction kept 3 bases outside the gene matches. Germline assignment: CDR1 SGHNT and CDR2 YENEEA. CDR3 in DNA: TGTGCCAGCAGCTTAACTGGGACAGGGGGCCAAGAGACCCAGTACTTC. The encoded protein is CASSLTGTGGQETQYF.

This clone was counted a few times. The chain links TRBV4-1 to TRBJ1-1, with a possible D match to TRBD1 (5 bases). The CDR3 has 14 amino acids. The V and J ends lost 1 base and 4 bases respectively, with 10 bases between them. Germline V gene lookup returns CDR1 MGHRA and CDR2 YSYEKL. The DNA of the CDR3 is TGCGCCAGCAGCCAAGCCCGGGGGGGCACTGAAGCTTTCTTT. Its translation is CASSQARGGTEAFF.

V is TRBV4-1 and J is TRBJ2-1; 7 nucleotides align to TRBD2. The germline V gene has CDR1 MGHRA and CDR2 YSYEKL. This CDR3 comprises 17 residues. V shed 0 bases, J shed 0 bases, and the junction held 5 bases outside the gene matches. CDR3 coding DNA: TGCGCCAGCAGCCAAGAAGGCGGGGGTAGCTCCTACAATGAGCAGTTCTTC. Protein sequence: CASSQEGGGSSYNEQFF.

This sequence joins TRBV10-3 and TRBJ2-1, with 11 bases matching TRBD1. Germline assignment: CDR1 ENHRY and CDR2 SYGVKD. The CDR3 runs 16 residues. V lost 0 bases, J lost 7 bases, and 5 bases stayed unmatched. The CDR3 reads CAISESWGQGDNEQFF. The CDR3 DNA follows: TGTGCCATCAGTGAGTCATGGGGACAGGGGGATAATGAGCAGTTCTTC.

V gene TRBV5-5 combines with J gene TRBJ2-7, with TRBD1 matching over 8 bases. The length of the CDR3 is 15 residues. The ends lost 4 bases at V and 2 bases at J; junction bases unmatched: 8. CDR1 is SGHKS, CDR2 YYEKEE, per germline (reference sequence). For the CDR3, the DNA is TGTGCCAGCAGCGGACCCGGGACAGGAGCCTACGAGCAGTACTTC. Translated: CASSGPGTGAYEQYF.

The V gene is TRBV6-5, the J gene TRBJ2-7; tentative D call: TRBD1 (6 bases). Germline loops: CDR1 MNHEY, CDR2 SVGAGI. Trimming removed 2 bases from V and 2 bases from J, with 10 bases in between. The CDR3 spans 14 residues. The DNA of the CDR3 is TGTGCCAGCAGTTACAGGGGGAAGGCCTACGAGCAGTACTTC. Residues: CASSYRGKAYEQYF.

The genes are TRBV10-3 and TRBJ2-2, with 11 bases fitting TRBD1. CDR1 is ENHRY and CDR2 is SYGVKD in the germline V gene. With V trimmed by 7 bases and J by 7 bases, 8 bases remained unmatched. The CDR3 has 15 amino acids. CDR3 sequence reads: CAITTGTGGGGELFF. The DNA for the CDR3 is TGTGCCATCACTACCGGGACAGGGGGTGGCGGGGAGCTGTTTTTT.